Detailed here is one TCR beta chain. This sample stems from a study of siplizumab effects on memory and regulatory T cells. V lost 5 bases and J lost 5, with 19 bases in between. This CDR3 spans 15 amino acids. Germline V CDR1 and CDR2: MDHEN, SYDVKM. Assay used: immunoSEQ multiplex PCR; TCRdb lists only in-frame clones, some missing. Here the sample spans about 100,000 clones, roughly 93% being singletons. The V call is TRBV28, the J call TRBJ2-7, with a possible D match to TRBD2 (5 bases). This receptor was obtained from a human donor in good health. Sequenced sample: non-Treg CD4+ T cells sorted from blood. CDR3 coding DNA: TGTGCCAGCAGTACCCCCCCCGGGGTGTTTAACGAGCAGTACTTC. Translated: CASSTPPGVFNEQYF.